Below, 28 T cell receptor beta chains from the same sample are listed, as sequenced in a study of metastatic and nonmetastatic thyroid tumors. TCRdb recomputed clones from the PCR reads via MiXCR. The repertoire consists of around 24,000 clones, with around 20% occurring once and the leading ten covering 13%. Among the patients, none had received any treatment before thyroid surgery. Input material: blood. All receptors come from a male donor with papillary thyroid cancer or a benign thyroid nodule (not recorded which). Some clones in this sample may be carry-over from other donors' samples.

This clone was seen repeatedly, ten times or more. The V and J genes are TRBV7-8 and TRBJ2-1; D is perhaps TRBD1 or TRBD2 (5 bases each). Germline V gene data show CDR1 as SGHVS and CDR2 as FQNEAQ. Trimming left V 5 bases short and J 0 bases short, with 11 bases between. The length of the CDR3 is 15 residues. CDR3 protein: CASSPLGDSYNEQFF. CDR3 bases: TGTGCCAGCAGCCCCCTGGGGGACTCCTACAATGAGCAGTTCTTC.

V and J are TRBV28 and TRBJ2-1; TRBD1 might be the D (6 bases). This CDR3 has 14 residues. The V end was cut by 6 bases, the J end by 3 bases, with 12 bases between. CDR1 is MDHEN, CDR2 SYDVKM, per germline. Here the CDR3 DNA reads TGTGCCAGCAGGGCGTCGGACAGCTACAATGAGCAGTTCTTC. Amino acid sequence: CASRASDSYNEQFF.

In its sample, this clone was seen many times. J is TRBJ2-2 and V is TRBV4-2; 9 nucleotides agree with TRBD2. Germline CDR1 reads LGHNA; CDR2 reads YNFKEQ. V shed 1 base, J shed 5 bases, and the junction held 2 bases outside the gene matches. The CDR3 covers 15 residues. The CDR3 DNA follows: TGTGCCAGCAGCCAAGGTAGCGGGAGTACCGGGGAGCTGTTTTTT. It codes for CASSQGSGSTGELFF.

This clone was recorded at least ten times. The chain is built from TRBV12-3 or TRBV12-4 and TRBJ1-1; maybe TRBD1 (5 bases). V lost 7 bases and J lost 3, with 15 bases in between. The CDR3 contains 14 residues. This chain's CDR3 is CASNVRGSYTEAFF. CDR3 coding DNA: TGTGCCAGCAACGTTAGGGGTAGTTACACTGAAGCTTTCTTT.

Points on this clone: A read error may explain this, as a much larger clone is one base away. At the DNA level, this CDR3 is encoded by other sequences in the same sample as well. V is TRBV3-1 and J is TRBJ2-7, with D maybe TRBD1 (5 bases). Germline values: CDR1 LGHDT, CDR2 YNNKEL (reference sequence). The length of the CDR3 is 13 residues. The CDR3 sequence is CASSQDAGHEQYF. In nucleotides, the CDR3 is TGTGCCAGTAGCCAAGATGCAGGGCACGAGCAGTACTTC.

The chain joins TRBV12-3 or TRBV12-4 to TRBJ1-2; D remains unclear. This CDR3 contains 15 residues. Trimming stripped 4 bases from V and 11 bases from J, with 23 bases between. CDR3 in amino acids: CASSSTRYSLYVYTF. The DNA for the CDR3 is TGTGCCAGCAGTTCTACCCGGTACAGCCTCTATGTTTACACCTTC.

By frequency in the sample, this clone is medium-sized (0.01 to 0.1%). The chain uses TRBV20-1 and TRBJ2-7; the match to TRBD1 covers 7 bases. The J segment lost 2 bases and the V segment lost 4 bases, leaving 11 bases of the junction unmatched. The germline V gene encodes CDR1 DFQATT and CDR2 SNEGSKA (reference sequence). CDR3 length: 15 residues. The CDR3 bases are TGCAGTGCTAATACCCGCAGACAGGGACCCTACGAGCAGTACTTC. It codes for CSANTRRQGPYEQYF.

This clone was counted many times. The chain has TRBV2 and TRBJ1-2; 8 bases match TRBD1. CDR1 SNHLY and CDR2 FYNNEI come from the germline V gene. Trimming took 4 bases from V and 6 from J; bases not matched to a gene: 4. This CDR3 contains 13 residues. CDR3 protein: CASSADRVNGYTF. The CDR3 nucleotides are TGTGCCAGCAGTGCGGACAGGGTGAATGGCTACACCTTC.

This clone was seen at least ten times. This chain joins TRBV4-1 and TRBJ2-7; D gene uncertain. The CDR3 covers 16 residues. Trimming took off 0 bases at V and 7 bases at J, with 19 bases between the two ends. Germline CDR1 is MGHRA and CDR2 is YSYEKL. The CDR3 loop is CASSQDSSELPQEQYF. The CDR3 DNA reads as TGCGCCAGCAGCCAAGATTCGTCAGAACTACCTCAAGAGCAGTACTTC.

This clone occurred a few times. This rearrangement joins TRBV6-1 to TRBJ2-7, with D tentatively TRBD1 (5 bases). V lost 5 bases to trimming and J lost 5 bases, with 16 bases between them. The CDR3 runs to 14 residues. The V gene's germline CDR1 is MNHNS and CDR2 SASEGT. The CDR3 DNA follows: TGTGCCAGCAGTACCCAATCAGGGTCCCACGAGCAGTACTTC. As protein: CASSTQSGSHEQYF.

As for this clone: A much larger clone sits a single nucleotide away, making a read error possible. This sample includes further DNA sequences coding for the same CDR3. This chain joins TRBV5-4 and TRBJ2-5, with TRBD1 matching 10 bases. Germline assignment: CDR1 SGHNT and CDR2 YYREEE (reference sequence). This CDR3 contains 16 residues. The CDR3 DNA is TGTGCCGGCAGCTTGGGGACAGGGGCCTCCGGAGAGACCCAGTACTTC. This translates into CAGSLGTGASGETQYF.

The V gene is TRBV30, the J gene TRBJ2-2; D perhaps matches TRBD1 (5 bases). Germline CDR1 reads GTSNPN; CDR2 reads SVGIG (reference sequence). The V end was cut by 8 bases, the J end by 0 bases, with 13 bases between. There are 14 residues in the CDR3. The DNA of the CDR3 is TGTGCCCGGTCTCAGGGCGCGAACACCGGGGAGCTGTTTTTT. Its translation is CARSQGANTGELFF.

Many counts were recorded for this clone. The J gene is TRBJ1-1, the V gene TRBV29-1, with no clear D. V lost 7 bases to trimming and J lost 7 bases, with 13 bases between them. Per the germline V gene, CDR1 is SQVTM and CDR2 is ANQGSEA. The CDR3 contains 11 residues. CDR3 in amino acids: CSGSDAFEAFF. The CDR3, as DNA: TGCAGCGGATCGGATGCCTTTGAAGCTTTCTTT.

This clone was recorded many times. The CDR3 DNA reads as TGTGCCAGCAGAAAAGACGTCACATTTAATGAAAAACTGTTTTTT. This gives the protein CASRKDVTFNEKLFF. The J gene is TRBJ1-4, the V gene TRBV6-1; D gene ambiguous. The CDR3 contains 15 residues. Germline CDR1 MNHNS, CDR2 SASEGT. With 6 bases removed from V and 4 bases from J, the gap between germline ends came to 15 bases.

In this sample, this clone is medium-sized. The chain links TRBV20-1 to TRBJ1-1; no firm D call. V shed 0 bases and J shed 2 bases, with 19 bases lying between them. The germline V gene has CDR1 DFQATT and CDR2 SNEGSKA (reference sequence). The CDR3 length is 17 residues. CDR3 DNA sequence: TGCAGTGCTAGAGATGGTATATTTGATGGGTTCAACACTGAAGCTTTCTTT. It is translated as CSARDGIFDGFNTEAFF.

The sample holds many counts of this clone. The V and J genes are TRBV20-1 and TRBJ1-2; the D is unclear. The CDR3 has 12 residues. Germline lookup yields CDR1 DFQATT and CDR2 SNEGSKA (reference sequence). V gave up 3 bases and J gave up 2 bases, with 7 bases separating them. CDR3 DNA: TGCAGTGCTAGTCAACAGAACTATGGCTACACCTTC. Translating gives CSASQQNYGYTF.

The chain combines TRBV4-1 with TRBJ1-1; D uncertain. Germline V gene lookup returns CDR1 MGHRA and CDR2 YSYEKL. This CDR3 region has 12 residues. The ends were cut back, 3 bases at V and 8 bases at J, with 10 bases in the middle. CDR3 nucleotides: TGCGCCAGCAGCCAGGGAATGTCAGAAGCTTTCTTT. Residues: CASSQGMSEAFF.

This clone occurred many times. The CDR3 region is CASSLKTDTQYF. For the CDR3, the DNA is TGTGCCAGCAGCTTAAAGACAGATACGCAGTATTTT. The chain links TRBV7-2 to TRBJ2-3; D gene unclear. The CDR3 has 12 amino acids. In germline, CDR1 is SGHTA, CDR2 FQGNSA. The ends were cut back, 2 bases at V and 3 bases at J, with 3 bases in the middle.

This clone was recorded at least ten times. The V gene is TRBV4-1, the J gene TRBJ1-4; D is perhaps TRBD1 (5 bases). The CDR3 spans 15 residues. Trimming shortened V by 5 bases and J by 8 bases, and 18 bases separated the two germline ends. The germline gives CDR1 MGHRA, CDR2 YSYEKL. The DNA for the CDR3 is TGCGCCAGCAGCGCCAGTACCGGGACGGGCGAAAAACTGTTTTTT. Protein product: CASSASTGTGEKLFF.

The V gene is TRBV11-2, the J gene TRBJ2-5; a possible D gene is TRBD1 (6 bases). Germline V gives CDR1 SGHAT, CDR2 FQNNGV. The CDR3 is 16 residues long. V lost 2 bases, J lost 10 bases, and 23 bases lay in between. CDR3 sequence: CASSLSAKGGRQNQYF. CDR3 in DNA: TGTGCCAGCAGCTTATCAGCGAAAGGGGGTCGGCAGAACCAGTACTTC.

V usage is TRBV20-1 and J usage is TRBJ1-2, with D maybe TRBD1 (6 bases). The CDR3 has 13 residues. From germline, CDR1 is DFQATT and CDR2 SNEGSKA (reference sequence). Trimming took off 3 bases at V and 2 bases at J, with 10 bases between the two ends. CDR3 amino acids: CSASPDSNYGYTF. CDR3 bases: TGCAGTGCTAGCCCGGACAGCAACTATGGCTACACCTTC.

In DNA form, the CDR3 reads TGTGCCAGCAGTGCTCAACTGACAGGGGCCAACGTCCTGACTTTC. This encodes CASSAQLTGANVLTF. This chain links TRBV28 with TRBJ2-6; D call uncertain. The CDR3 extends over 15 amino acids. Trimming took 5 bases from V and 4 from J, leaving 12 bases between them. CDR1 and CDR2 (germline): MDHEN, SYDVKM.

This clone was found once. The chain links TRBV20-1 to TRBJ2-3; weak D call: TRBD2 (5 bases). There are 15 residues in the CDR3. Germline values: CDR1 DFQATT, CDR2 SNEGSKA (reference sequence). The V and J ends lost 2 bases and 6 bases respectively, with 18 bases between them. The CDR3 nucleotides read TGCAGTGCTAGACAATCCCGCGGGTCGGTGGATACGCAGTATTTT. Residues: CSARQSRGSVDTQYF.

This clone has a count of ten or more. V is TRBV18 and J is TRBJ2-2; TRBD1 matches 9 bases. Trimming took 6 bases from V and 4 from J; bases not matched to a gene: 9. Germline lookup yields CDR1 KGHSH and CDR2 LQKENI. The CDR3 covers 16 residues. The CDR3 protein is CASSPGQGFSTGELFF. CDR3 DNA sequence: TGTGCCAGCTCTCCGGGACAGGGATTTAGCACCGGGGAGCTGTTTTTT. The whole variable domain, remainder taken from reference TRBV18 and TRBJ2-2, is NAGVMQNPRHLVRRRGQEARLRCSPMKGHSHVYWYRQLPEEGLKFMVYLQKENIIDESGMPKERFSAEFPKEGPSILRIQQVVRGDSAAYFCASSPGQGFSTGELFFGEGSRLTVL.

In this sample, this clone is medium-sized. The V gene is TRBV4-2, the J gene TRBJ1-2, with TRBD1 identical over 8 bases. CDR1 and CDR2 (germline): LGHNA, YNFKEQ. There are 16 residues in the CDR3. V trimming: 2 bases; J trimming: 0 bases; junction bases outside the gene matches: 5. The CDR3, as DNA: TGTGCCAGCAGCCAACGCAGGGGGCAGACTAACTATGGCTACACCTTC. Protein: CASSQRRGQTNYGYTF.

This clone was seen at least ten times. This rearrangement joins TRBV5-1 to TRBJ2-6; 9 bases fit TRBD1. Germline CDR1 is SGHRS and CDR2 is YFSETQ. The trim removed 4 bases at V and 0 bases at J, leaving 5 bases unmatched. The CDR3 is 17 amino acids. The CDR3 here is CASSPTTGGSGANVLTF. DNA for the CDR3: TGCGCCAGCAGCCCCACGACAGGGGGCTCTGGGGCCAACGTCCTGACTTTC.

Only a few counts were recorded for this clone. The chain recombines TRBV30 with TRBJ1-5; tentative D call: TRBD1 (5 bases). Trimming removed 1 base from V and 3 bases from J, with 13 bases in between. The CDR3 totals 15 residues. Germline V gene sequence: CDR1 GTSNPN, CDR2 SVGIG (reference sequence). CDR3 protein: CAWSDKGLHNQPQHF. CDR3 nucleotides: TGTGCCTGGAGTGACAAGGGGCTTCACAATCAGCCCCAGCATTTT.

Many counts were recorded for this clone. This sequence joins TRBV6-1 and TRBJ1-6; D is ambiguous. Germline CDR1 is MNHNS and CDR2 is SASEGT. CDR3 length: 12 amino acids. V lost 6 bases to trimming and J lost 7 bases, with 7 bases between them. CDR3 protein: CASSRRNSPLHF. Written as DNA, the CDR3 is TGTGCCAGCAGCCGCCGAAATTCACCCCTCCACTTT.